This T cell receptor (beta chain) was identified during a study of T cell responses to AZD1222 COVID-19 vaccine. At the level of the study: Second doses were pooled across both intervals (about 4 or about 12 weeks). Notes on the study in general: Scientists sampled the repertoires only once the peak T cell response had passed. Baseline seropositivity characterized only a handful of AZD1222 recipients. Spike-specific TCRs gained breadth and depth after people received two AZD1222 doses.

In its sample, this clone was seen once. Its antigen is unidentified. The repertoire was sequenced with immunoSEQ multiplex PCR; TCRdb's copy has only in-frame clones and lacks some. The top ten hold over 1.5% of the sample, which has 120,000 or so clones, 92% seen once. The TCR comes from an adult in good health. The input for sequencing was peripheral blood, taken on day 0 of AZD1222 vaccination.

The DNA for the CDR3 is TGTGCCTGGGCCGAGGGTGATGAAAAACTGTTTTTT. Translation: CAWAEGDEKLFF. The chain carries TRBV30 and TRBJ1-4; D is uncertain. Germline CDR1 GTSNPN, CDR2 SVGIG (reference sequence). Trimming stripped 5 bases from V and 6 bases from J, with 10 bases between. The CDR3 runs 12 residues.